The rows below give T cell receptor beta chains drawn from one sample of a study of PD-L1 blockade in urothelial cancer. Sequencing was performed with immunoSEQ multiplex PCR; in TCRdb, only in-frame clones are kept and a portion is missing. The sample lists under 70,000 clones; almost 90% were seen once. Source: PBMCs, taken around atezolizumab (anti-PD-L1) treatment. The receptors stem from a man aged 55 to 70 with urothelial cancer. Each CDR3 is given with its conserved first and last residue. Expanded clones get a size class; other rows say once, few or many, or leave the size out.

clone size: -; J gene: TRBJ2-1; CDR3 length: 14; V gene: TRBV28; CDR3 protein: CASSLHFLYDEQFF
clone size: -; J gene: TRBJ2-1; CDR3 length: 15; V gene: TRBV4-3; CDR3 protein: CASSQDVAAYNEQFF
clone size: -; J gene: TRBJ1-3; CDR3 length: 14; V gene: TRBV7-9; CDR3 protein: CASSPLTEKNTIYF
clone size: -; J gene: TRBJ2-5; CDR3 length: 14; V gene: TRBV7-2; CDR3 protein: CASSSRSGQETQYF
clone size: -; J gene: TRBJ2-2; CDR3 length: 16; V gene: TRBV4-2; CDR3 protein: CASSQEVQENTGELFF
clone size: -; J gene: TRBJ1-2; CDR3 length: 16; V gene: TRBV5-1; CDR3 protein: CASSLDVTGSPYGYTF
clone size: -; J gene: TRBJ2-7; CDR3 length: 13; V gene: TRBV19; CDR3 protein: CASSITRDSEQYF
clone size: -; J gene: TRBJ1-6; CDR3 length: 13; V gene: TRBV7-3; CDR3 protein: CASSLRYNSPLHF
clone size: -; J gene: TRBJ2-7; CDR3 length: 11; V gene: TRBV7-6; CDR3 protein: CASGDRFEQYF
clone size: -; J gene: TRBJ1-5; CDR3 length: 15; V gene: TRBV6-5; CDR3 protein: CASSYSSGSNQPQHF
clone size: medium-sized; J gene: TRBJ2-1; CDR3 length: 13; V gene: TRBV7-9; CDR3 protein: CASTWTVEDEQFF
clone size: -; J gene: TRBJ1-1; CDR3 length: 14; V gene: TRBV7-9; CDR3 protein: CASSFRAGDTEAFF
clone size: -; J gene: TRBJ2-3; CDR3 length: 14; V gene: TRBV5-6; CDR3 protein: CASSLGQSTDTQYF
clone size: once; J gene: TRBJ2-7; CDR3 length: 15; V gene: TRBV4-1; CDR3 protein: CASSQVVAGGREQYF
clone size: -; J gene: TRBJ1-2; CDR3 length: 15; V gene: TRBV7-9; CDR3 protein: CASSPARGGSYGYTF
clone size: -; J gene: TRBJ2-7; CDR3 length: 14; V gene: TRBV6-5; CDR3 protein: CASSPGLAFDEQYF
clone size: -; J gene: TRBJ1-4; CDR3 length: 14; V gene: TRBV28; CDR3 protein: CASLSGGVREKLFF
clone size: -; J gene: TRBJ2-7; CDR3 length: 15; V gene: TRBV7-9; CDR3 protein: CASSSTSGGPWEQYF
clone size: once; J gene: TRBJ1-2; CDR3 length: 14; V gene: TRBV6-5; CDR3 protein: CASSQTGGVYGYTF
clone size: -; J gene: TRBJ2-3; CDR3 length: 15; V gene: TRBV5-6; CDR3 protein: CASSPLGAGADTQYF